This TCR beta chain was sequenced in a study of metastatic and nonmetastatic thyroid tumors. Prior to thyroid surgery, none of the patients had received any treatment. TCRdb re-called clones from the PCR reads using MiXCR. The repertoire consists of roughly 53,000 clones, with 20% to 25% occurring once and the leading ten covering about 4.1%. This clone was observed once. This could be a read error, since a much larger clone is one nucleotide away. The source material was blood. The TCR was taken from a female donor with papillary thyroid cancer or a benign thyroid nodule (not recorded which). Some clones in this sample may be carry-over from other donors' samples.

As DNA, the CDR3 is TGTGCCAGCAGCCAGGTTCTCTACGAGCAGTACTTC. Translating it yields CASSQVLYEQYF. The genes are TRBV5-4 and TRBJ2-7; D ambiguous. CDR1 and CDR2 (germline): SGHNT, YYREEE (reference sequence). The CDR3 covers 12 residues. V shed 4 bases and J shed 3 bases, with 8 bases lying between them.